A single sample gave rise to the 13 T cell receptor beta chains below, sequenced in a study of radiation and T cells in renal cell carcinoma. Only in-frame clones appear in the TCRdb table, and some are missing; sequencing was by immunoSEQ multiplex PCR. The sample records some 120,000 clones, approximately 90% being singletons. Time point of the sample: blood 2 weeks post-SBRT. Indicated treatment: 15 Gy SBRT to primary tumor, nephrectomy 4 weeks later. The input for sequencing was blood, taken from a patient whose treatment included radiotherapy and nephrectomy. These receptors were taken from a woman in her 70s with renal cell carcinoma.

The rearrangement links TRBV6-5 to TRBJ1-4; 8 nucleotides line up with TRBD1. Trimming took 5 bases from V and 6 from J; bases not matched to a gene: 8. This CDR3 comprises 15 residues. The germline V gene encodes CDR1 MNHEY and CDR2 SVGAGI. CDR3 region: CASSAILTGDEKLFF. The CDR3 bases are TGTGCCAGCAGTGCCATCCTGACAGGGGATGAAAAACTGTTTTTT.

The rearrangement uses TRBV18 and TRBJ2-1; D not resolved. The CDR3 totals 12 residues. Germline CDR1 KGHSH, CDR2 LQKENI. V dropped 3 bases and J dropped 7 bases, with 7 bases sitting between them. CDR3 bases: TGTGCCAGCTCACCGAAGTGGAATGAGCAGTTCTTC. This gives the protein CASSPKWNEQFF.

The gene calls are TRBV11-1 and TRBJ1-1; maybe TRBD1 (5 bases). Trimming removed 3 bases at V and 1 base at J, with 9 bases between. Germline V gene data show CDR1 as SGHAT and CDR2 as FQDESV (reference sequence). The CDR3 length is 14 residues. The CDR3 DNA is TGTGCCAGCAGCTTCAATGACAGGAACACTGAAGCTTTCTTT. It codes for CASSFNDRNTEAFF.

The genes are TRBV7-9 and TRBJ2-2; tentative D call: TRBD1 (5 bases). Trimming removed 1 base from V and 1 base from J, with 10 bases in between. The CDR3 is 16 residues long. Germline CDR1 SEHNR, CDR2 FQNEAQ (reference sequence). The CDR3 region has the DNA TGTGCCAGCAGCTTAGGCCAGGGTGGGAACACCGGGGAGCTGTTTTTT. Translating it yields CASSLGQGGNTGELFF.

V and J are TRBV6-5 and TRBJ1-5; D might be TRBD1 (6 bases). Between the trimmed V and J ends, which lost 7 bases and 3 bases, there was a span of 10 bases. The CDR3 consists of 13 residues. CDR1 and CDR2 from the germline V gene are MNHEY and SVGAGI. The CDR3 here is CASMRDNNQPQHF. CDR3 nucleotides: TGTGCCAGCATGCGGGACAACAATCAGCCCCAGCATTTT.

The chain links TRBV7-8 to TRBJ1-4; perhaps TRBD1 as D (6 bases). This CDR3 contains 20 residues. Deletions cut 2 bases from V and 0 bases from J, with 22 bases between. Germline assignment: CDR1 SGHVS and CDR2 FQNEAQ. For the CDR3, the DNA is TGTGCCAGCAGCTTATTTTCGAGGAGGGGGTACTCCGCAACTAATGAAAAACTGTTTTTT. Protein: CASSLFSRRGYSATNEKLFF.

This clone is a singleton in its sample. The chain is built from TRBV19 and TRBJ1-4; 8 bases map to TRBD1. This CDR3 spans 14 amino acids. Per germline, CDR1 LNHDA and CDR2 SQIVND (reference sequence). Trimming cost V 5 bases and J 8 bases; bases outside gene matches: 7. As DNA, the CDR3 is TGTGCCAGTAGTGACCAGGGGGCAAGGGAAAAACTGTTTTTT. Translated, it gives CASSDQGAREKLFF.

The chain combines TRBV4-2 with TRBJ2-7; the match to TRBD2 covers 14 bases. Germline V gives CDR1 LGHNA, CDR2 YNFKEQ. Losses at the gene ends were 4 bases for V and 5 bases for J; bases not matched to a gene: 10. The CDR3 totals 17 residues. The CDR3 DNA reads TGTGCCAGCAGCCCCGGACTAGCGGGGGGTATCACGGACGAGCAGTACTTC. Amino acids: CASSPGLAGGITDEQYF.

This clone has only one observation. The V gene is TRBV7-8, the J gene TRBJ2-2; 7 bases match TRBD1. After removal of 10 bases from V and 2 bases from J, the junction contained 4 bases not matched to a gene. This CDR3 is built from 13 residues. Germline CDR1 SGHVS, CDR2 FQNEAQ. The chain's CDR3 is CATNRGNTGELFF. The CDR3 DNA reads TGTGCCACAAACAGGGGTAACACCGGGGAGCTGTTTTTT.

The chain employs TRBV10-3 and TRBJ2-3; 10 nucleotides align to TRBD2. The length of the CDR3 is 15 residues. From germline, CDR1 is ENHRY and CDR2 SYGVKD. After removal of 6 bases from V and 2 bases from J, the junction contained 5 bases not matched to a gene. CDR3 bases: TGTGCCATCAGAGGAGCGGGGGGGCCCACAGATACGCAGTATTTT. Translated: CAIRGAGGPTDTQYF.

The table lists this clone with a count of one. The chain has TRBV2 and TRBJ2-1, with 8 bases aligning to TRBD2. The V gene's germline CDR1 is SNHLY and CDR2 FYNNEI. The CDR3 sequence is 14 residues long. Germline trimming cut 4 bases from V and 5 bases from J; bases unmatched to any gene: 4. The CDR3 DNA follows: TGTGCCAGCAGTGTCCGGGGGGGAAACAATGAGCAGTTCTTC. Translated, it gives CASSVRGGNNEQFF.

The gene calls are TRBV5-4 and TRBJ2-3, with D perhaps being TRBD1 or TRBD2 (5 bases each). The CDR3 loop spans 16 amino acids. V lost 4 bases and J lost 3, with 18 bases in between. CDR1 and CDR2 (germline): SGHNT, YYREEE (reference sequence). CDR3 coding DNA: TGTGCCAGCAGCAAGGGACCCGATTCGGTGACAGATACGCAGTATTTT. Its translation is CASSKGPDSVTDTQYF.

The J gene is TRBJ2-3, the V gene TRBV13; D remains ambiguous. CDR3 size: 15 residues. The V and J ends lost 1 base and 3 bases respectively, with 11 bases between them. CDR1 and CDR2 (germline): PRHDT, FYEKMQ (reference sequence). CDR3 residues: CASSLDSGLTDTQYF. As DNA, the CDR3 is TGTGCCAGCAGCTTAGATAGTGGGTTGACAGATACGCAGTATTTT.